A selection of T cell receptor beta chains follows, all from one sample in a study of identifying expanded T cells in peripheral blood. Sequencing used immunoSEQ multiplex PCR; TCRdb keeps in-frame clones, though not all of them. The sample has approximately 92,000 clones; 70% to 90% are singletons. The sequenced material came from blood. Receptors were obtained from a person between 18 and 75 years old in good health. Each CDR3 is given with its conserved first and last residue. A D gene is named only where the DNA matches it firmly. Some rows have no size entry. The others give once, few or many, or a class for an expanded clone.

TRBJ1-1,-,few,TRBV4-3,CASSQDRNTEAFF,TGCGCCAGCAGCCAAGATAGGAACACTGAAGCTTTCTTT
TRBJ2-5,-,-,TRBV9,CASSVRGYLGETQYF,TGTGCCAGCAGCGTACGGGGATACTTGGGGGAGACCCAGTACTTC
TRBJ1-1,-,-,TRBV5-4,CASSLTGTTEAFF,TGTGCCAGCAGCCTCACTGGGACCACTGAAGCTTTCTTT
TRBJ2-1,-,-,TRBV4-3,CASSQGLEQFF,TGCGCCAGCAGCCAAGGACTTGAGCAGTTCTTC
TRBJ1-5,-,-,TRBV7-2,CASSFLGQPQHF,TGTGCCAGCAGCTTTTTAGGGCAGCCCCAGCATTTT
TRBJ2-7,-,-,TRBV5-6,CASSPGVIGEQYF,TGTGCCAGCAGCCCCGGGGTCATCGGCGAGCAGTACTTC
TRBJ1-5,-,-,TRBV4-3,CASSQEVSYSNQPQHF,TGCGCCAGCAGCCAAGAAGTCAGTTATAGCAATCAGCCCCAGCATTTT
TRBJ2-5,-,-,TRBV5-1,CASSLKGQETQYF,TGCGCCAGCAGCTTGAAGGGCCAAGAGACCCAGTACTTC
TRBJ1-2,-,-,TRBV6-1,CASSEMLAVTRGYTF,TGTGCCAGCAGTGAAATGCTGGCCGTTACCAGGGGCTACACCTTC
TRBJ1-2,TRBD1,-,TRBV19,CASMPGQGRYTF,TGTGCCAGTATGCCCGGACAGGGCCGCTACACCTTC
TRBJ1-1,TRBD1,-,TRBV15,CATSRVGDPRDRGHTEAFF,TGTGCCACCAGCAGAGTCGGGGACCCCCGGGACAGGGGCCACACTGAAGCTTTCTTT
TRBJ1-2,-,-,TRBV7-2,CASSTYRTGDGYTF,TGTGCCAGCAGCACCTATCGGACGGGTGATGGCTACACCTTC
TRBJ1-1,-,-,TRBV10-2,CASSEGRDLRGVIGTEAFF,TGCGCCAGCAGTGAGGGGAGGGATTTGCGAGGGGTAATAGGCACTGAAGCTTTCTTT
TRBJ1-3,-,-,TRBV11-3,CASSTRGASGNTIYF,TGTGCCAGTTCAACGCGGGGGGCGAGTGGAAACACCATATATTTT
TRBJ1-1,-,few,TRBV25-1,CASSVRGRSAAFF,TGTGCCAGCAGTGTACGGGGGCGATCGGCAGCTTTCTTT
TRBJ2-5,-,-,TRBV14,CASSPYQGGETQYF,TGTGCCAGCTCACCCTACCAGGGTGGAGAGACCCAGTACTTC
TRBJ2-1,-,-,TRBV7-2,CASSLGGAVYEQFF,TGTGCCAGCAGCTTGGGGGGGGCTGTCTATGAGCAGTTCTTC
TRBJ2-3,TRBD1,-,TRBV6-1,CASGQGQDTQYF,TGTGCCAGCGGACAGGGACAAGATACGCAGTATTTT
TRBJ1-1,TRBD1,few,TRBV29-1,CSVGGTGRSEAFF,TGCAGCGTTGGAGGGACAGGGCGGTCTGAAGCTTTCTTT
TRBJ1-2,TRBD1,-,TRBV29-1,CSAGGGQGNYGYTF,TGCAGCGCTGGCGGGGGACAGGGGAACTATGGCTACACCTTC
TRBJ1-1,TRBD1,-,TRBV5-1,CASSLWGEGAQAFF,TGCGCCAGCAGCTTGTGGGGCGAGGGGGCGCAAGCTTTCTTT
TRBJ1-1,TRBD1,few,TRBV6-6,CASTPFVDRGGTEAFF,TGTGCCAGCACTCCCTTCGTCGACAGGGGAGGCACTGAAGCTTTCTTT
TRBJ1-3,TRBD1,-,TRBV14,CASSQVPTGSPGNTIYF,TGTGCCAGCAGCCAAGTCCCGACAGGGTCCCCTGGAAACACCATATATTTT
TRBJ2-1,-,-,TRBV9,CASSALGTSAEQFF,TGTGCCAGCAGCGCCCTCGGGACTTCAGCTGAGCAGTTCTTC
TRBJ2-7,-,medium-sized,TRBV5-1,CASSLDMGVAYEQYF,TGCGCCAGCAGCCTGGACATGGGGGTGGCCTACGAGCAGTACTTC
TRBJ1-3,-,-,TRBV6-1,CASSEARSFGNTIYF,TGTGCCAGCAGTGAAGCCAGGTCTTTCGGAAACACCATATATTTT
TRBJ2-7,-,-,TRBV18,CASSPDRWEQYF,TGTGCCAGCTCACCAGACAGATGGGAGCAGTACTTC
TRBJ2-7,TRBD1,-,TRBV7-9,CASSPGTGEVSAEQYF,TGTGCCAGCAGCCCTGGGACAGGCGAAGTTTCGGCCGAGCAGTACTTC
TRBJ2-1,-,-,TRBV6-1,CASSDWAEGGNEQFF,TGTGCCAGCAGTGATTGGGCGGAGGGGGGTAATGAGCAGTTCTTC
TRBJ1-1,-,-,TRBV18,CASSPAQSPTGWTEAFF,TGTGCCAGCTCACCCGCCCAAAGTCCCACAGGTTGGACTGAAGCTTTCTTT
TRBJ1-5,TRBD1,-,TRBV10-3,CAITSQGQGRNQPQHF,TGTGCCATCACCTCCCAGGGACAGGGGCGCAATCAGCCCCAGCATTTT
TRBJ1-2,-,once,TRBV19,CASSIPAYGYTF,TGTGCCAGTAGTATACCGGCCTATGGCTACACCTTC
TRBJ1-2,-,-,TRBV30,CAWMANYGYTF,TGTGCCTGGATGGCCAACTATGGCTACACCTTC
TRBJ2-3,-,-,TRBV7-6,CASSSLPRGRTDTQYF,TGTGCCAGCAGCTCCCTCCCCAGGGGAAGGACAGATACGCAGTATTTT
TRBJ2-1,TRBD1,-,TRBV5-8,CASSVGDSSYNEQFF,TGTGCCAGCAGCGTCGGGGACAGCTCCTACAATGAGCAGTTCTTC
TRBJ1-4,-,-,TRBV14,CASSLHRANEKLFF,TGTGCCAGCAGCCTCCACAGGGCTAATGAAAAACTGTTTTTT